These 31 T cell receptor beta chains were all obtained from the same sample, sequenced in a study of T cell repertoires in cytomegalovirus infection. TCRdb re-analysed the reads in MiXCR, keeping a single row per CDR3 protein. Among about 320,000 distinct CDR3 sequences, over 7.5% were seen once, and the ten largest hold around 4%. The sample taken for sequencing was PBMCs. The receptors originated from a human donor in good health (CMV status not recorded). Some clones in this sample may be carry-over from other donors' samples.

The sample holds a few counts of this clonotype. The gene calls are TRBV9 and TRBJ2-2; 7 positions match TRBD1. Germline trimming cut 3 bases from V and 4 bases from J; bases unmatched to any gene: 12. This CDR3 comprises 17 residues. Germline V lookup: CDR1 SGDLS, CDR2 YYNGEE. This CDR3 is CASSAARQGSSTGELFF. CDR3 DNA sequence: TGTGCCAGCAGCGCCGCACGACAGGGTTCGAGCACCGGGGAGCTGTTTTTT.

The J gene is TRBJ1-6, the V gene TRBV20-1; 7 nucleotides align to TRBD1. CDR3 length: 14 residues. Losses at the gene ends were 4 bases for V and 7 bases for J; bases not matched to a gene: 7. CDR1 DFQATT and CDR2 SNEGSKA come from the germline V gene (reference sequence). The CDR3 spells CSAIPGQTNSPLHF. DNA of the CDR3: TGCAGTGCTATACCGGGACAGACCAATTCACCCCTCCACTTT.

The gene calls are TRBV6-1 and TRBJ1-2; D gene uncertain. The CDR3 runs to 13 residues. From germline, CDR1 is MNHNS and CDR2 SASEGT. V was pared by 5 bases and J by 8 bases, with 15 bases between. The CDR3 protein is CASSLRLSEGYTF. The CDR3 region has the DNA TGTGCCAGCAGTCTCAGGCTCTCTGAGGGCTACACCTTC.

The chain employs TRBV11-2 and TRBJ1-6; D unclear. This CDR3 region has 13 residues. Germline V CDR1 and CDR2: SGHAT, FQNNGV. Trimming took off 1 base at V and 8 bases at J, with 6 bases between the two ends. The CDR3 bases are TGTGCCAGCAGCTTAGCAGATTATTCACCCCTCCACTTT. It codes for CASSLADYSPLHF.

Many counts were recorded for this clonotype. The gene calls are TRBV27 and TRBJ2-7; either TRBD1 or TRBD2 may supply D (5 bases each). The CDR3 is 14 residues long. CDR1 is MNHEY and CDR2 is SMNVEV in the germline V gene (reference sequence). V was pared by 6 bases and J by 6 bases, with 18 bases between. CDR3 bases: TGTGCCAGCAGCCTGACAGCGGACTTGACCGAGCAGTACTTC. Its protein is CASSLTADLTEQYF.

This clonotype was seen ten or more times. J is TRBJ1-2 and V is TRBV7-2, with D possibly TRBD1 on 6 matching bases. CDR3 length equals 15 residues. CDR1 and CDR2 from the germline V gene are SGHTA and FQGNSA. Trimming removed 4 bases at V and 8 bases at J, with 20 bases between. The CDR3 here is CASSSPDRRAWGYTF. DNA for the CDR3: TGTGCCAGCAGCTCCCCCGACAGGCGGGCATGGGGCTACACCTTC. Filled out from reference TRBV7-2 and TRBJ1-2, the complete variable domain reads GAGVSQSPSNKVTEKGKDVELRCDPISGHTALYWYRQSLGQGLEFLIYFQGNSAPDKSGLPSDRFSAERTGGSVSTLTIQRTQQEDSAVYLCASSSPDRRAWGYTFGSGTRLTVV.

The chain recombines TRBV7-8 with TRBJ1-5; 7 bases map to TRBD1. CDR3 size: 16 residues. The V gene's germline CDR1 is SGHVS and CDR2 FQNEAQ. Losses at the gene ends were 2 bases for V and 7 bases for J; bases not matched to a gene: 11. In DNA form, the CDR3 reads TGTGCCAGCAGCTTATCAACAAAGGGGGCAGGGCAGCCCCAGCATTTT. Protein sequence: CASSLSTKGAGQPQHF. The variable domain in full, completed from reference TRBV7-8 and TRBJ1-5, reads GAGVSQSPRYKVAKRGQDVALRCDPISGHVSLFWYQQALGQGPEFLTYFQNEAQLDKSGLPSDRFFAERPEGSVSTLKIQRTQQEDSAVYLCASSLSTKGAGQPQHFGDGTRLSIL.

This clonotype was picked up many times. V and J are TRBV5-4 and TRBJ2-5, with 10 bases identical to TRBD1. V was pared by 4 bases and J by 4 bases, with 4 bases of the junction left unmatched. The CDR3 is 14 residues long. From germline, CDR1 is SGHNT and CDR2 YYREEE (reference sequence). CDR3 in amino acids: CASSRTGGRETQYF. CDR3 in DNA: TGTGCCAGCAGCCGGACAGGGGGAAGAGAGACCCAGTACTTC.

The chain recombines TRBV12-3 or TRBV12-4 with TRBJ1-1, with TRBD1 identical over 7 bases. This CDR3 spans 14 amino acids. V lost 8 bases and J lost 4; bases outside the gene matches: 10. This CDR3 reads CASSPRTGPTEAFF. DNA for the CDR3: TGTGCCAGCTCGCCCCGGACAGGACCCACTGAAGCTTTCTTT.

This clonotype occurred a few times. The CDR3 nucleotides are TGTGCCAGCAGCTCCCGACTAGCGGACAATGAGCAGTTCTTC. Its protein is CASSSRLADNEQFF. The rearrangement links TRBV7-6 to TRBJ2-1, with TRBD2 identical over 9 bases. Trimming removed 4 bases from V and 5 bases from J; junction bases left unmatched: 3. CDR3 length: 14 residues. CDR1 and CDR2 from the germline V gene are SGHVS and FNYEAQ.

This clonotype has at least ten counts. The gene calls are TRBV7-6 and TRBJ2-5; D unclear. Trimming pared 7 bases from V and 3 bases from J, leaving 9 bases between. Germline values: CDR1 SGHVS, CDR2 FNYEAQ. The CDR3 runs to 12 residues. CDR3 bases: TGTGCCAGCACCAACTATAAAGAGACCCAGTACTTC. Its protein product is CASTNYKETQYF.

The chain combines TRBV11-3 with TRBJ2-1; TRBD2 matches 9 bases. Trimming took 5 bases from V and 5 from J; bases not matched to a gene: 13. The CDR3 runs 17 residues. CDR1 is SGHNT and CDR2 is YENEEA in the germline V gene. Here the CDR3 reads CASSDRWREGKDNEQFF. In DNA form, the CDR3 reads TGTGCCAGCAGCGACCGATGGCGGGAGGGAAAAGACAATGAGCAGTTCTTC.

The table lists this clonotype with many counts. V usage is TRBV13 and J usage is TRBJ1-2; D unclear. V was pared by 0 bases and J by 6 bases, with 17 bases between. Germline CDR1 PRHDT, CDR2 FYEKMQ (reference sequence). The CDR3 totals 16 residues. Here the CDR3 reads CASSLGPTSSFNGYTF. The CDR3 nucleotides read TGTGCCAGCAGCTTAGGCCCCACGTCGAGTTTCAATGGCTACACCTTC.

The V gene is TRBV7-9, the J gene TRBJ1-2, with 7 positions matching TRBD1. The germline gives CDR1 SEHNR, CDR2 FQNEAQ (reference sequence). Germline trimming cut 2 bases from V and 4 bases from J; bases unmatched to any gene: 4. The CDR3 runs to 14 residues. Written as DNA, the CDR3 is TGTGCCAGCAGCTTAATACAGGGGATCTATGGCTACACCTTC. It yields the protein CASSLIQGIYGYTF.

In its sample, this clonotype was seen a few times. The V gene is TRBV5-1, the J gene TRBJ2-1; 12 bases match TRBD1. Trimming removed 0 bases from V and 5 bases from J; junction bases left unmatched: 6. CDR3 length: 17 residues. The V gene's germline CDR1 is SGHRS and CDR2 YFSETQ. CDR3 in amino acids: CASSLAGTGGRNNEQFF. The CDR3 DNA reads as TGCGCCAGCAGCTTGGCCGGGACAGGGGGCAGGAACAATGAGCAGTTCTTC.

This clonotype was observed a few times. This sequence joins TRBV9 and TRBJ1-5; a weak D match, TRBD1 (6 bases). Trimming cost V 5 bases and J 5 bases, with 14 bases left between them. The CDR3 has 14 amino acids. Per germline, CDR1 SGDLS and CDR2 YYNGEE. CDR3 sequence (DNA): TGTGCCAGCAGTGCAGGGGTGTGGGATCAGCCCCAGCATTTT. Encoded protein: CASSAGVWDQPQHF.

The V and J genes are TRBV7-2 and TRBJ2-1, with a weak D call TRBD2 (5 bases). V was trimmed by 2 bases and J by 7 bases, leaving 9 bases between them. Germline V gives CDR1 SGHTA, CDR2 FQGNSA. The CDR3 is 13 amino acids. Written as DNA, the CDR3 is TGTGCCAGCAGCTTATTACGGGGTAATGAGCAGTTCTTC. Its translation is CASSLLRGNEQFF.

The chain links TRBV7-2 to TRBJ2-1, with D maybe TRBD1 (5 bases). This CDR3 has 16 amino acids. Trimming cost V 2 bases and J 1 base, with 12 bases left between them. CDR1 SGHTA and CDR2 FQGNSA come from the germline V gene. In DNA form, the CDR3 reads TGTGCCAGCAGCTTAAGAGGCAGGGTATCCTACAATGAGCAGTTCTTC. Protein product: CASSLRGRVSYNEQFF.

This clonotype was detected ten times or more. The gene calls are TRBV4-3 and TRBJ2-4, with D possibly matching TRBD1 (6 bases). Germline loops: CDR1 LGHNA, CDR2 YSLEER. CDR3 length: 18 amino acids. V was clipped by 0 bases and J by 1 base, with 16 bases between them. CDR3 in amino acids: CASSQDLARGSAKNIQYF. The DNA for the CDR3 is TGCGCCAGCAGCCAAGATCTGGCGAGGGGGTCTGCCAAAAACATTCAGTACTTC.

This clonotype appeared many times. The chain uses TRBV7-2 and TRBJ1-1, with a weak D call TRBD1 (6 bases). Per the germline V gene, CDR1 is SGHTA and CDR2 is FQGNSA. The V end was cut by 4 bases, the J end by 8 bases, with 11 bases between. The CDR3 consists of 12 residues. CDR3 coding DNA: TGTGCCAGCAGCTCCGACAGGAAAGAAGCTTTCTTT. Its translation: CASSSDRKEAFF.

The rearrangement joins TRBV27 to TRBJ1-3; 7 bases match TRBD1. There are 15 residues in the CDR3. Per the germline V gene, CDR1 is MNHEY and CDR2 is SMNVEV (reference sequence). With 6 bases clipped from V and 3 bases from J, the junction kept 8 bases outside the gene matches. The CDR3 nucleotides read TGTGCCAGCAGGCCCACCGGGACAGTTGGAAACACCATATATTTT. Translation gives CASRPTGTVGNTIYF.

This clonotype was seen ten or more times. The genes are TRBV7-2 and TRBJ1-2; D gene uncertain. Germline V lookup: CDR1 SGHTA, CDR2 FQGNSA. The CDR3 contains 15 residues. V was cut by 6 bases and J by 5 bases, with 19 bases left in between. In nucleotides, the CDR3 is TGTGCCAGCAGTCCCGATTTGAACCCCCTTTATGGCTACACCTTC. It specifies CASSPDLNPLYGYTF.

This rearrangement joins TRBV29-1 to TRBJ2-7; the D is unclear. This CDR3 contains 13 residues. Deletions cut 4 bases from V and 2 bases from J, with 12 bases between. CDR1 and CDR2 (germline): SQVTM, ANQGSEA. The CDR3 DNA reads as TGCAGCGTTGTACGTCGGCCGACCTACGAGCAGTACTTC. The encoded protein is CSVVRRPTYEQYF.

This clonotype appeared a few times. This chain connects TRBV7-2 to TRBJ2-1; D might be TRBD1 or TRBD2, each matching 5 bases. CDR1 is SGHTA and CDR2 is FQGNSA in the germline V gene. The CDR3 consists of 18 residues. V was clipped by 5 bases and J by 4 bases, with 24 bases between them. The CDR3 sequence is CASSLSVGPGPRYNEQFF. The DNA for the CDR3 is TGTGCCAGCAGCCTCTCAGTGGGACCGGGACCCCGGTACAATGAGCAGTTCTTC. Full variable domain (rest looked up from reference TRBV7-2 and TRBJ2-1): GAGVSQSPSNKVTEKGKDVELRCDPISGHTALYWYRQSLGQGLEFLIYFQGNSAPDKSGLPSDRFSAERTGGSVSTLTIQRTQQEDSAVYLCASSLSVGPGPRYNEQFFGPGTRLTVL.

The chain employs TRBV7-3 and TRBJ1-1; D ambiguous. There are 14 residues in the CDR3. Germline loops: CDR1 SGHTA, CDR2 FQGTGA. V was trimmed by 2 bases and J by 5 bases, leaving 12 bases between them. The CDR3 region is CASSLGPTRTEAFF. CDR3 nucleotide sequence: TGTGCCAGCAGCTTAGGCCCCACGAGGACTGAAGCTTTCTTT. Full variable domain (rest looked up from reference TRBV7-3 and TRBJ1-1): GAGVSQTPSNKVTEKGKYVELRCDPISGHTALYWYRQSLGQGPEFLIYFQGTGAADDSGLPNDRFFAVRPEGSVSTLKIQRTERGDSAVYLCASSLGPTRTEAFFGQGTRLTVV.

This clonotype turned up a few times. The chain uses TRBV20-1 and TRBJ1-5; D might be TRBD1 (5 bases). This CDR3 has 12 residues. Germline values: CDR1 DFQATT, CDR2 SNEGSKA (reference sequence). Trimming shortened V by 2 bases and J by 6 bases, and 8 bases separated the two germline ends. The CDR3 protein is CSARRGGQPQHF. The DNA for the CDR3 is TGCAGTGCTAGAAGGGGAGGTCAGCCCCAGCATTTT.

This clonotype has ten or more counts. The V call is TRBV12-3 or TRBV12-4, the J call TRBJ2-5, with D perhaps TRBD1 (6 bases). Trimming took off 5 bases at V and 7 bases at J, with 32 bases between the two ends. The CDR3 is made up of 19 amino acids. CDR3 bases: TGTGCCAGCAGTACTTCACAACCCCTGGACAGTTCGTCATGGATGACCCAGTACTTC. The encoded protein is CASSTSQPLDSSSWMTQYF.

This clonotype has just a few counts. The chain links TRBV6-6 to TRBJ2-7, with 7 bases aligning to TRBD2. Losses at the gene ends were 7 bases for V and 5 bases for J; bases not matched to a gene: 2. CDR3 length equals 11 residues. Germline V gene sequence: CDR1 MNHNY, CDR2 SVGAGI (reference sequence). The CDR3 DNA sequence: TGTGCCAGCACCACTAGCGACGAGCAGTACTTC. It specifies CASTTSDEQYF.

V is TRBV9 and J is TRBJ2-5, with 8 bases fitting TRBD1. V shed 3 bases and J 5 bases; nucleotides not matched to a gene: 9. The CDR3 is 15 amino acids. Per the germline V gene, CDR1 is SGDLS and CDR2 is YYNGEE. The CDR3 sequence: CASSDNPTGEETQYF. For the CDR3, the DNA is TGTGCCAGCAGCGACAACCCGACAGGGGAGGAGACCCAGTACTTC.

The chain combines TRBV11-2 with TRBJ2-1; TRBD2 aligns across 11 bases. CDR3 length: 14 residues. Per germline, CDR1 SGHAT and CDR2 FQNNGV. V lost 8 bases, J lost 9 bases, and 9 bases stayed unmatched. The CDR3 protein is CASGLAGGRVEQFF. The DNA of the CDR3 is TGTGCCAGCGGGCTAGCGGGAGGCCGTGTTGAGCAGTTCTTC.

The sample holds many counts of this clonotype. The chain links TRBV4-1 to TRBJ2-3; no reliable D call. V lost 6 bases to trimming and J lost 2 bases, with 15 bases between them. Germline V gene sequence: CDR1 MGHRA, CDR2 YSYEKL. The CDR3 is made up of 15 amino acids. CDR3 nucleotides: TGCGCCAGCAGTGTCCAGCACACAAACACAGATACGCAGTATTTT. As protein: CASSVQHTNTDTQYF.